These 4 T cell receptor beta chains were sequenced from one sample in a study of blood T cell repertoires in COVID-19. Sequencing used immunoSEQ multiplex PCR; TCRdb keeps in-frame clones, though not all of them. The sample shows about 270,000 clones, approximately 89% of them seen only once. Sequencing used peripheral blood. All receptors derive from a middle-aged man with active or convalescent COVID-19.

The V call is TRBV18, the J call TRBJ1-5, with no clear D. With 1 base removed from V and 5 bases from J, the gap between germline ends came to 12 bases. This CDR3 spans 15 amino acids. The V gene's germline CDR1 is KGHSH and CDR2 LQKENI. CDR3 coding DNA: TGTGCCAGCTCACCACAGGGAGGAAGAGATCAGCCCCAGCATTTT. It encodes CASSPQGGRDQPQHF.

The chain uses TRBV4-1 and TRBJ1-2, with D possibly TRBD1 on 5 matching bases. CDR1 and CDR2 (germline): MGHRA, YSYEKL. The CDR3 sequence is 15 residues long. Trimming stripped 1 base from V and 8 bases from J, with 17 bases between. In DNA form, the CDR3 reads TGCGCCAGCAGCCAAGCCATCAGGGTGGTTTCAGGCTACACCTTC. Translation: CASSQAIRVVSGYTF.

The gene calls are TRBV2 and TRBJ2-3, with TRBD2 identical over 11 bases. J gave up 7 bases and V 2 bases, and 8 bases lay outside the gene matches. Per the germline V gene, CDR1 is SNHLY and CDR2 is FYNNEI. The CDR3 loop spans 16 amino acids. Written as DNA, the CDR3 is TGTGCCAGCAGTGAAACTACTAGCGGGGGTTTAAATACGCAGTATTTT. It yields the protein CASSETTSGGLNTQYF.

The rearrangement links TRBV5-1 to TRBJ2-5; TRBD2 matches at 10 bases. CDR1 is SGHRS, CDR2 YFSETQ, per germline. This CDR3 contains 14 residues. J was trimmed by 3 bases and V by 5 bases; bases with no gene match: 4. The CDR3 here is CASSPGTSEETQYF. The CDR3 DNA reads TGCGCCAGCAGTCCCGGGACTAGCGAAGAGACCCAGTACTTC.